The clone carrying this TCR beta chain was recorded many times. Its antigen is not known. Via MiXCR, TCRdb re-called the 5' RACE reads, giving one row per CDR3 protein. The sample comprises around 680,000 distinct CDR3 sequences, roughly 8% of which are singletons, and roughly 0.97% rests with the top ten. The source of the sample is a study of identical twins. The trim removed 6 bases at V and 10 bases at J, leaving 7 bases unmatched. The length of the CDR3 is 12 residues. From germline, CDR1 is WSHSY and CDR2 SAAADI. Findings of the study overall: In drawing conclusions, the study used cross-sectional statistical analysis and did not follow the same donors. Twin-shared out-of-frame alpha sequences were enriched for low generation probability.

This same sample was also part of a study on yellow fever vaccine responses in identical twins.

The sample consisted of PBMCs. V and J are TRBV10-2 and TRBJ1-1; 8 positions agree with TRBD1. This clonotype originated in a woman aged 18 to 35 in good health. CDR3 DNA sequence: TGCGCCAGCAGCCCCTTAGGACAGGGAGCTTTCTTT. Translating it yields CASSPLGQGAFF.